What follows are 17 T cell receptor beta chains derived from one specimen sequenced in a study of type 1 regulatory T cells. Whole-study results and caveats: Compared with non-type 1 regulatory T cells, type 1 regulatory T cells showed a more restricted TCR repertoire.

The antigens for these receptors are not known. TCRdb used MiXCR to reprocess the reads, holding one entry per CDR3 protein. The sample has tens of thousands of distinct CDR3 sequences, less than 25% seen once. The sample comprised cultured type 1 regulatory T (Tr1) cells, either the whole culture or a sorted fraction (not recorded which). The receptor set was obtained from a human donor in good health.

The chain is built from TRBV12-3 or TRBV12-4 and TRBJ2-7; D uncertain. Trimming stripped 7 bases from V and 6 bases from J, with 16 bases between. The CDR3 is 13 amino acids. Written as DNA, the CDR3 is TGTGCCAGCACACTCCAGGCGGAATCCGAGCAGTACTTC. It is translated as CASTLQAESEQYF.

CDR3 loop: CASSPVASPHTGELFF. CDR3 coding DNA: TGTGCCAGCTCACCTGTAGCGAGCCCCCACACCGGGGAGCTGTTTTTT. The chain recombines TRBV18 with TRBJ2-2; possibly TRBD2 for D (5 bases). The germline V gene encodes CDR1 KGHSH and CDR2 LQKENI. Trimming left V 3 bases short and J 3 bases short, with 14 bases between. This CDR3 region has 16 residues.

This clonotype was detected a few times. The chain combines TRBV10-3 with TRBJ2-1; TRBD2 aligns across 7 bases. Per germline, CDR1 ENHRY and CDR2 SYGVKD. V shed 3 bases and J 4 bases; nucleotides not matched to a gene: 3. The CDR3 totals 14 residues. CDR3 sequence (DNA): TGTGCCATCAGTGAACTAGCGAGATACAATGAGCAGTTCTTC. This translates into CAISELARYNEQFF.

The chain couples TRBV6-1 to TRBJ2-3; 8 bases align to TRBD1. V was pared by 6 bases and J by 6 bases, with 11 bases of the junction left unmatched. CDR1 and CDR2 (germline): MNHNS, SASEGT. This CDR3 has 15 residues. CDR3 region: CASRWRQGAWDTQYF. The CDR3, as DNA: TGTGCCAGCAGGTGGAGGCAGGGGGCATGGGATACGCAGTATTTT.

The CDR3 reads CSARDNSRDNSPLHF. The CDR3 bases are TGCAGTGCTAGAGATAACTCACGCGACAATTCACCCCTCCACTTT. This chain links TRBV20-1 with TRBJ1-6; no clear D gene. Trimming removed 0 bases from V and 7 bases from J, with 13 bases in between. This CDR3 comprises 15 residues. Germline V lookup: CDR1 DFQATT, CDR2 SNEGSKA (reference sequence).

In this sample, this clonotype turned up many times. The chain uses TRBV6-5 and TRBJ1-1, with TRBD1 as a possible D gene (5 bases). The ends were cut back, 3 bases at V and 3 bases at J, with 11 bases in the middle. The CDR3 is 14 amino acids. The germline gives CDR1 MNHEY, CDR2 SVGAGI. CDR3 nucleotide sequence: TGTGCCAGCAGTTATTTGGGACCGTACACTGAAGCTTTCTTT. This translates into CASSYLGPYTEAFF.

In this sample, this clonotype turned up a few times. V gene TRBV7-6 combines with J gene TRBJ1-5; D is possibly TRBD1 (5 bases). This CDR3 region has 15 residues. Germline CDR1 is SGHVS and CDR2 is FNYEAQ. Trimming removed 5 bases at V and 2 bases at J, with 13 bases between. Here the CDR3 DNA reads TGTGCCAGCAGCCGGGACTTCGGGGGCAATCAGCCCCAGCATTTT. Its protein is CASSRDFGGNQPQHF.

The rearrangement joins TRBV29-1 to TRBJ1-6; D remains unclear. CDR3 length equals 15 residues. Per the germline V gene, CDR1 is SQVTM and CDR2 is ANQGSEA. V was trimmed by 5 bases and J by 7 bases, leaving 18 bases between them. This CDR3 is CSVRFSAHENSPLHF. Written as DNA, the CDR3 is TGCAGCGTTCGCTTCTCGGCACATGAGAATTCACCCCTCCACTTT.

The table lists this clonotype with a few counts. This chain links TRBV5-6 with TRBJ2-7, with unresolved D. CDR1 is SGHDT and CDR2 is YYEEEE in the germline V gene. Trimming left V 2 bases short and J 0 bases short, with 12 bases between. This CDR3 comprises 15 residues. CDR3 sequence (DNA): TGTGCCAGCAGCTTTGGACGTCTAAGCTCCTACGAGCAGTACTTC. It translates to CASSFGRLSSYEQYF.

This clonotype has ten or more counts. The chain joins TRBV24-1 to TRBJ2-5; no clear D. Trimming left V 6 bases short and J 5 bases short, with 9 bases between. The CDR3 is 12 residues long. CDR1 is KGHDR, CDR2 SFDVKD, per germline. Written as DNA, the CDR3 is TGTGCCACCAGTCCCGATTCGGAGACCCAGTACTTC. Translation: CATSPDSETQYF.

J is TRBJ2-6 and V is TRBV6-5; D might be TRBD1 (5 bases). Germline V lookup: CDR1 MNHEY, CDR2 SVGAGI. V lost 6 bases, J lost 1 base, and 10 bases lay in between. The CDR3 extends over 15 amino acids. The CDR3 region is CASRRQPSGANVLTF. The CDR3 DNA follows: TGTGCCAGCAGGCGACAGCCATCTGGGGCCAACGTCCTGACTTTC.

The J gene is TRBJ2-1, the V gene TRBV24-1, with D perhaps TRBD1 (6 bases). There are 16 residues in the CDR3. Germline V gene lookup returns CDR1 KGHDR and CDR2 SFDVKD. V shed 4 bases and J shed 0 bases, with 12 bases lying between them. The DNA for the CDR3 is TGTGCCACCAGTGAGGATGGGGGCGGCTCCTACAATGAGCAGTTCTTC. Translating it yields CATSEDGGGSYNEQFF.

This clonotype has at least ten counts. The chain links TRBV6-2 or TRBV6-3 to TRBJ1-1; no clear D. V dropped 8 bases and J dropped 6 bases, with 10 bases sitting between them. Germline lookup yields CDR1 MNHEY and CDR2 SVGEGT. The CDR3 runs to 11 residues. CDR3 loop: CASSYLAEAFF. CDR3 sequence (DNA): TGTGCCAGCTCTTATCTGGCTGAAGCTTTCTTT.

This clonotype came up a few times. The chain employs TRBV20-1 and TRBJ2-5; TRBD1 agrees at 7 bases. The germline CDR1 and CDR2 sequences are DFQATT and SNEGSKA (reference sequence). There are 14 residues in the CDR3. V shed 0 bases, J shed 5 bases, and the junction held 6 bases outside the gene matches. As DNA, the CDR3 is TGCAGTGCTAGAGATCACAGGGGTCACGAGACCCAGTACTTC. Translation gives CSARDHRGHETQYF.

Remarks on this clonotype: This may stem from a read error, because a much larger clone lies one nucleotide away. The rearrangement uses TRBV9 and TRBJ1-4; a weak D match, TRBD1 (5 bases). The CDR3 length is 15 residues. Germline V gene lookup returns CDR1 SGDLS and CDR2 YYNGEE. Trimming shortened V by 2 bases and J by 2 bases, and 10 bases separated the two germline ends. In DNA form, the CDR3 reads TGTGCCAGCAGCGTGGTGGAGGGGACTAATGAAAAACTGTTTTTT. Protein product: CASSVVEGTNEKLFF. The variable domain in full, completed from reference TRBV9 and TRBJ1-4, reads DSGVTQTPKHLITATGQRVTLRCSPRSGDLSVYWYQQSLDQGLQFLIQYYNGEERAKGNILERFSAQQFPDLHSELNLSSLELGDSALYFCASSVVEGTNEKLFFGSGTQLSVL.

This chain links TRBV30 with TRBJ2-1; TRBD2 aligns across 7 bases. V dropped 1 base and J dropped 11; count of bases not matched to a gene: 8. Germline-derived CDR1 and CDR2 are GTSNPN and SVGIG (reference sequence). The CDR3 extends over 13 amino acids. CDR3: CAWSATGGKKQFF. CDR3 in DNA: TGTGCCTGGAGTGCAACGGGAGGCAAGAAGCAGTTCTTC.

The genes are TRBV4-3 and TRBJ2-2, with 8 bases lining up with TRBD2. Germline assignment: CDR1 LGHNA and CDR2 YSLEER. This CDR3 comprises 17 residues. The J segment lost 6 bases and the V segment lost 2 bases, leaving 11 bases of the junction unmatched. CDR3 sequence (DNA): TGCGCCAGCAGCCAACCTGGACTAGCCGGAGGTGCCGGGGAGCTGTTTTTT. This translates into CASSQPGLAGGAGELFF.